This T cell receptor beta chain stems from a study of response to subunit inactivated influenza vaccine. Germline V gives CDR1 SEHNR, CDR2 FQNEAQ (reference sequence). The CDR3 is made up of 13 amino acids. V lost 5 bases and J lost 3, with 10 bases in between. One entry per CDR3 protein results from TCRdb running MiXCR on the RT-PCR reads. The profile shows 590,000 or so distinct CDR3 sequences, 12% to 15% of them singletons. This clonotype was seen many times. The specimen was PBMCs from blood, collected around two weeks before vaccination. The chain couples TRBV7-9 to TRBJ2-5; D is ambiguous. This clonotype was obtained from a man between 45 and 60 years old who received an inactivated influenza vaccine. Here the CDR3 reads CASSTGPKETQYF. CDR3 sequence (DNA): TGTGCCAGCAGCACTGGACCAAAAGAGACCCAGTACTTC.